This T cell receptor beta chain was observed in a study of T cell responses to AZD1222 COVID-19 vaccine. Germline V CDR1 and CDR2: SGHDT, YYEEEE. Germline trimming cut 0 bases from V and 4 bases from J; bases unmatched to any gene: 9. The CDR3 runs 17 residues. This clone was observed a few times. Some clones are missing from TCRdb's copy, which holds only in-frame ones; the method was immunoSEQ multiplex PCR. Among roughly 150,000 clones listed, around nine tenths were seen once. The chain is built from TRBV5-6 and TRBJ1-5; 8 bases agree with TRBD1. This receptor was obtained from an adult who received the AZD1222 COVID-19 vaccine. The sequencing used peripheral blood, collected 28 days after the second AZD1222 dose. The CDR3 here is CASSLGQGATRNQPQHF. The CDR3 bases are TGTGCCAGCAGCTTGGGGCAGGGGGCAACTCGAAATCAGCCCCAGCATTTT.